Below, 7 T cell receptor beta chains from the same sample are listed, as sequenced in a study of cytomegalovirus exposure and HLA in healthy donors. Primers included in the PCR were 60 Vbeta and 13 Jbeta primers. Assay used: immunoSEQ multiplex PCR; TCRdb lists only in-frame clones, some missing. The sample carries 130,000 to 150,000 clones, roughly three quarters recorded once. Sequencing was done on a sample of PBMCs. The source is a female donor in good health and CMV-seronegative.

This clone was picked up a small number of times. The chain has TRBV6-5 and TRBJ1-2, with 7 bases lining up with TRBD1. This CDR3 has 12 amino acids. CDR1 and CDR2 from the germline V gene are MNHEY and SVGAGI. J gave up 6 bases and V 4 bases, and 2 bases lay outside the gene matches. CDR3 in DNA: TGTGCCAGCAGTTTGGACAGGCATGGCTACACCTTC. This encodes CASSLDRHGYTF.

The J gene is TRBJ1-1, the V gene TRBV10-3; D gene unclear. CDR3 length: 14 amino acids. Trimming pared 8 bases from V and 0 bases from J, leaving 13 bases between. Germline V gene lookup returns CDR1 ENHRY and CDR2 SYGVKD. The CDR3 nucleotides read TGTGCCATCTGGGGAGGCAGGATGAACACTGAAGCTTTCTTT. It translates to CAIWGGRMNTEAFF.

The J gene is TRBJ2-2, the V gene TRBV9; D is undetermined. This CDR3 is built from 11 residues. Between the trimmed V and J ends, which lost 0 bases and 8 bases, there was a span of 2 bases. The germline gives CDR1 SGDLS, CDR2 YYNGEE. CDR3 residues: CASSVAGELFF. Written as DNA, the CDR3 is TGTGCCAGCAGCGTAGCTGGGGAGCTGTTTTTT. The full variable domain, rest sourced from reference TRBV9 and TRBJ2-2, is DSGVTQTPKHLITATGQRVTLRCSPRSGDLSVYWYQQSLDQGLQFLIQYYNGEERAKGNILERFSAQQFPDLHSELNLSSLELGDSALYFCASSVAGELFFGEGSRLTVL.

A note on this clone: Sequence at one end of the junction differs from germline and may be a read error. Other DNA sequences in the same sample also yield this CDR3. The rearrangement uses TRBV2 and TRBJ1-5, with 7 bases matching TRBD1. Germline assignment: CDR1 SNHLY and CDR2 FYNNEI. There are 14 residues in the CDR3. CDR3 region: CASSDRARVEPQHF. Written as DNA, the CDR3 is TGTGCTAGCAGTGACAGGGCACGGGTAGAGCCCCAGCATTTT.

The chain couples TRBV10-1 to TRBJ1-1; D is unclear. Trimming pared 2 bases from V and 3 bases from J, leaving 10 bases between. The CDR3 sequence is 14 residues long. Looked up from germline, CDR1 is WNHNN and CDR2 is SYGVQD (reference sequence). This CDR3 reads CASSEQVGYTEAFF. The CDR3 DNA reads as TGCGCCAGCAGTGAGCAGGTTGGCTACACTGAAGCTTTCTTT.

In its sample, this clone was seen a few times. The chain has TRBV4-3 and TRBJ1-2; 8 bases align to TRBD1. This CDR3 has 16 amino acids. Germline CDR1 is LGHNA and CDR2 is YSLEER. V gave up 4 bases and J gave up 0 bases; unmatched junction bases: 7. The CDR3 region is CASSPDRGWANYGYTF. The CDR3 nucleotides are TGCGCCAGCAGCCCTGACAGGGGATGGGCTAACTATGGCTACACCTTC.

V is TRBV6-1 and J is TRBJ2-7, with TRBD1 matching over 7 bases. CDR1 and CDR2 from the germline V gene are MNHNS and SASEGT. Unmatched junction bases numbered 12, after V lost 11 bases and J lost 2 bases. This CDR3 has 14 residues. In DNA, the CDR3 is TGTGCCTCCCTGACCGACAGGGTAACCTACGAGCAGTACTTC. Encoded protein: CASLTDRVTYEQYF.